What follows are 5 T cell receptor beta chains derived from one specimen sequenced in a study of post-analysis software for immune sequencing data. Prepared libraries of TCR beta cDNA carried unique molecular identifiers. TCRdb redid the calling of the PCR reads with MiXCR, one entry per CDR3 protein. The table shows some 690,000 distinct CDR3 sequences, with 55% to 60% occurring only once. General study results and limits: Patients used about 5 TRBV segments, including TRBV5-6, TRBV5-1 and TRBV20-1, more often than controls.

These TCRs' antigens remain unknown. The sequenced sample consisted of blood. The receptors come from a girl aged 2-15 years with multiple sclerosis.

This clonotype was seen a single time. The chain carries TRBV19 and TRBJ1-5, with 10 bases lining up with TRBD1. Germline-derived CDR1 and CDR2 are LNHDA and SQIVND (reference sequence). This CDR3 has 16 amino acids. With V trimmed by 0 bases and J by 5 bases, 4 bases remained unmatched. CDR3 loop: CASSIDRGTGDQPQHF. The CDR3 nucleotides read TGTGCCAGTAGTATAGATCGGGGGACAGGGGATCAGCCCCAGCATTTT.

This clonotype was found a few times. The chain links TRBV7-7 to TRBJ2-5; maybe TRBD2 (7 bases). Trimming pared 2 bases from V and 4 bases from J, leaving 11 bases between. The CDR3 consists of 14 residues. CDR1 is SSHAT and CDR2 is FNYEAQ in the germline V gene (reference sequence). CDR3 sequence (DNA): TGTGCCAGCAGCTTAACGGCGGGGGCAGAGACCCAGTACTTC. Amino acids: CASSLTAGAETQYF.

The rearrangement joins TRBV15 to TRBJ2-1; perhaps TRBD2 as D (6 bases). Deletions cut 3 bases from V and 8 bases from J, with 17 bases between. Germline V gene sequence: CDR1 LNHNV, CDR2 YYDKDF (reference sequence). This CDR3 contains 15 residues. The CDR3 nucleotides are TGTGCCACCAGCAGCGGCGGGGAAGGTCTGGATGAGCAGTTCTTC. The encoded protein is CATSSGGEGLDEQFF.

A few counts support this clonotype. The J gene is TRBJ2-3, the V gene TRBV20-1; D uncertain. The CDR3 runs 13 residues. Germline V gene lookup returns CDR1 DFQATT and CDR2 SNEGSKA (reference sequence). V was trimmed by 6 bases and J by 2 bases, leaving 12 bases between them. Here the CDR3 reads CSARTAVTDTQYF. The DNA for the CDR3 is TGCAGTGCCCGGACCGCAGTCACAGATACGCAGTATTTT.

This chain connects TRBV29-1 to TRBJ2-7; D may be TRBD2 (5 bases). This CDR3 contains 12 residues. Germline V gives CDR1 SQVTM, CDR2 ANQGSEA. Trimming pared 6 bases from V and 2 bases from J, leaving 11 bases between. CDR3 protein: CSVEVFPYEQYF. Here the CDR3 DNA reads TGCAGCGTGGAGGTCTTCCCCTACGAGCAGTACTTC.